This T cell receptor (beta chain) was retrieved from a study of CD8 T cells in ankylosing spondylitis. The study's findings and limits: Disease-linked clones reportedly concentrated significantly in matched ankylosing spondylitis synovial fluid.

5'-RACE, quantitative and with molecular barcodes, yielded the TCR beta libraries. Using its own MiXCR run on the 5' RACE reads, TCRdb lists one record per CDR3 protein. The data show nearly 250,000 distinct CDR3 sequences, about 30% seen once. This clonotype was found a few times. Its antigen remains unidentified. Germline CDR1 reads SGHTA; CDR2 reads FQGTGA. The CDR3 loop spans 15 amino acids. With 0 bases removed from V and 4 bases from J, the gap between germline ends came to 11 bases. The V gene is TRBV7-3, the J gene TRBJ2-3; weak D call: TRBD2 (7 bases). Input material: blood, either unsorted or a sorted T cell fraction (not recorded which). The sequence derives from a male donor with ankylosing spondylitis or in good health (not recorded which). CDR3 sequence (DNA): TGTGCCAGCAGCTTAACGGGGGGGGCGGCAGATACGCAGTATTTT. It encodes CASSLTGGAADTQYF.